Presented here are 12 T cell receptor beta chains from one specimen sequenced in a study of regulatory T cells in long-lasting Graves disease. Combining iRepertoire HTBI primers with Arm-PCR of CDR3 regions, the authors built TCR beta libraries. TCRdb recomputed calls from the multiplex PCR reads with MiXCR, one row per CDR3 protein. The sample has around 510,000 distinct CDR3 sequences, around 21% seen once; the top ten hold 7% to 10%. Described time point: persistent/refractory GD, antithyroid drugs over 5 years with positive TRAb. Researchers made the TCR library from RNA that was extracted from PBMCs. Sample: peripheral blood mononuclear cells (PBMCs), taken when the disease was refractory, from a patient treated with antithyroid drugs. These TCRs come from a female donor with Graves disease.

The sample holds a few counts of this clonotype. The genes are TRBV25-1 and TRBJ2-2, with 11 bases aligning to TRBD2. Germline values: CDR1 MGHDK, CDR2 SYGVNS. V was pared by 1 base and J by 8 bases, with 6 bases of the junction left unmatched. The CDR3 consists of 16 residues. The DNA of the CDR3 is TGTGCCAGCAGTGAATTTCGACTAGCGGGAACGGGGGAGCTGTTTTTT. Protein: CASSEFRLAGTGELFF.

V is TRBV14 and J is TRBJ1-5, with D perhaps TRBD1 (5 bases). Trimming took off 1 base at V and 2 bases at J, with 15 bases between the two ends. Germline loops: CDR1 SGHDN, CDR2 FVKESK. This CDR3 is built from 17 residues. CDR3 sequence reads: CASSQGARAFGNQPQHF. The CDR3 coding sequence is TGTGCCAGCAGCCAAGGGGCCAGGGCGTTTGGCAATCAGCCCCAGCATTTT.

This clonotype was counted between two and nine times. This rearrangement joins TRBV19 to TRBJ1-2, with 8 positions matching TRBD1. The CDR3 loop spans 14 amino acids. Germline loops: CDR1 LNHDA, CDR2 SQIVND (reference sequence). The V and J ends lost 6 bases and 5 bases, in that order; junction bases with no gene match: 8. The CDR3 here is CASSYGTGAYGYTF. In nucleotides, the CDR3 is TGTGCCAGTAGCTACGGGACAGGCGCTTATGGCTACACCTTC.

This clonotype was detected only a few times. The V gene is TRBV5-1, the J gene TRBJ2-7, with 13 nucleotides matching TRBD2. The junction had 4 bases not matched to a gene; V was cut back by 0 bases and J by 4 bases. From germline, CDR1 is SGHRS and CDR2 YFSETQ. CDR3 length: 16 residues. CDR3 nucleotides: TGCGCCAGCAGCTTGGAAGGACTAGCGGGAGTTTACGAGCAGTACTTC. Its translation is CASSLEGLAGVYEQYF.

The chain uses TRBV6-1 and TRBJ1-5, with D uncertain. Deletions cut 6 bases from V and 7 bases from J, with 16 bases between. The CDR3 has 14 residues. The germline V gene has CDR1 MNHNS and CDR2 SASEGT. Here the CDR3 DNA reads TGTGCCAGCAGCCCGACAAGGTCAGCCCAGCCCCAGCATTTT. This sequence encodes CASSPTRSAQPQHF.

The rearrangement uses TRBV25-1 and TRBJ2-5, with unresolved D. CDR1 MGHDK and CDR2 SYGVNS come from the germline V gene. The CDR3 totals 13 residues. Trimming left V 3 bases short and J 3 bases short, with 8 bases between. The CDR3 loop is CASSDTLKETQYF. Here the CDR3 DNA reads TGTGCCAGCAGTGATACCCTTAAAGAGACCCAGTACTTC. Filled out from reference TRBV25-1 and TRBJ2-5, the complete variable domain reads EADIYQTPRYLVIGTGKKITLECSQTMGHDKMYWYQQDPGMELHLIHYSYGVNSTEKGDLSSESTVSRIRTEHFPLTLESARPSHTSQYLCASSDTLKETQYFGPGTRLLVL.

The chain couples TRBV7-9 to TRBJ2-5; 7 bases agree with TRBD1. The CDR3 has 16 residues. J lost 1 base, V lost 4 bases, and 9 bases had no gene match. Germline loops: CDR1 SEHNR, CDR2 FQNEAQ (reference sequence). CDR3 in amino acids: CASSSDWDRLQETQYF. CDR3 DNA sequence: TGTGCCAGCAGCTCTGACTGGGACAGACTCCAAGAGACCCAGTACTTC. Supplemented by reference TRBV7-9 and TRBJ2-5, the full variable domain reads DTGVSQNPRHKITKRGQNVTFRCDPISEHNRLYWYRQTLGQGPEFLTYFQNEAQLEKSRLLSDRFSAERPKGSFSTLEIQRTEQGDSAMYLCASSSDWDRLQETQYFGPGTRLLVL.

The count of this clonotype is one. The CDR3 ends on some other residue instead of the conserved phenylalanine or tryptophan, so this is likely a read error. V usage is TRBV5-6 and J usage is TRBJ1-3, with D unclear. The CDR3 consists of 15 residues. Germline V gene sequence: CDR1 SGHDT, CDR2 YYEEEE. Trimming left V 2 bases short and J 0 bases short, with 9 bases between. The CDR3 DNA sequence: TGTGCCAGCAGCTTCGGGCCGGACTCTGGAAACACCATATATTCT. It specifies CASSFGPDSGNTIYS.

The chain recombines TRBV5-1 with TRBJ1-1, with 7 nucleotides matching TRBD1. The CDR3 contains 16 residues. Per germline, CDR1 SGHRS and CDR2 YFSETQ. Unmatched junction bases numbered 10, after V lost 0 bases and J lost 5 bases. CDR3 region: CASSLGLEGARTEAFF. The CDR3 region has the DNA TGCGCCAGCAGCTTGGGGTTGGAGGGGGCGAGAACTGAAGCTTTCTTT.

V is TRBV27 and J is TRBJ2-1, with D perhaps given as TRBD1 or TRBD2 (5 bases each). Germline values: CDR1 MNHEY, CDR2 SMNVEV (reference sequence). There are 15 residues in the CDR3. V lost 7 bases to trimming and J lost 0 bases, with 13 bases between them. The CDR3 region is CASTMKGTSYNEQFF. The CDR3 DNA sequence: TGTGCCAGCACCATGAAGGGGACCTCCTACAATGAGCAGTTCTTC.

The rearrangement links TRBV18 to TRBJ2-6; no clear D. There are 15 residues in the CDR3. With 2 bases removed from V and 3 bases from J, the gap between germline ends came to 8 bases. Germline V lookup: CDR1 KGHSH, CDR2 LQKENI. This chain's CDR3 is CASSPTGRGANVLTF. The CDR3 coding sequence is TGTGCCAGCTCACCAACGGGTCGTGGGGCCAACGTCCTGACTTTC.

Concerning this clonotype: A single base separates this from a much larger clone, so it may be a read error. V gene TRBV6-1 combines with J gene TRBJ2-7; no definite D call. The CDR3 extends over 11 amino acids. V lost 2 bases and J 3 bases, leaving 2 bases between the germline ends. From germline, CDR1 is MNHNS and CDR2 SASEGT. The CDR3 DNA reads TGTGCCAGCAGTGAATACTACGAGCAGTACTTC. Translated: CASSEYYEQYF.